A selection of T cell receptor beta chains follows, all from one sample in a study of blood T cells in healthy people across ages. MiXCR, applied by TCRdb to the 5' RACE reads, yields one record per CDR3 protein. The table lists 1 million or so distinct CDR3 sequences, 35% to 50% of them singletons. Sequencing used blood. The receptor set was obtained from a woman aged 60-70 years in good health. CDR3s include the opening cysteine and the closing phenylalanine or tryptophan. A D gene is named only where the DNA matches it firmly. Some rows have no size entry. The others give once, few or many, or a class for an expanded clone.

clone_size: -; d_call: -; v_call: TRBV10-3; j_call: TRBJ2-6; cdr3_aa: CAIGGLGPRANVLTF; cdr3_nt: TGTGCCATCGGGGGCCTGGGTCCGAGGGCCAACGTCCTGACTTTC
clone_size: few; d_call: -; v_call: TRBV15; j_call: TRBJ2-4; cdr3_aa: CATTPGGIGKNIQYF; cdr3_nt: TGTGCCACCACCCCGGGTGGGATTGGCAAAAACATTCAGTACTTC
clone_size: -; d_call: TRBD2; v_call: TRBV12-3/TRBV12-4; j_call: TRBJ2-1; cdr3_aa: CASSPIAGATLGNEQFF; cdr3_nt: TGTGCCAGCAGTCCTATAGCGGGGGCGACTCTTGGGAATGAGCAGTTCTTC
clone_size: -; d_call: -; v_call: TRBV12-3/TRBV12-4; j_call: TRBJ1-1; cdr3_aa: CASSRRGEAFF; cdr3_nt: TGTGCCAGCTCTAGGCGAGGGGAAGCTTTCTTT
clone_size: few; d_call: -; v_call: TRBV27; j_call: TRBJ2-6; cdr3_aa: CASSLRFRIASGANVLTF; cdr3_nt: TGTGCCAGCAGTTTAAGGTTCAGAATTGCCTCTGGGGCCAACGTCCTGACTTTC
clone_size: -; d_call: TRBD1; v_call: TRBV20-1; j_call: TRBJ2-1; cdr3_aa: CSAPLGTGSPYNEQFF; cdr3_nt: TGCAGTGCTCCCCTGGGGACAGGGTCCCCCTACAATGAGCAGTTCTTC
clone_size: -; d_call: TRBD2; v_call: TRBV6-1; j_call: TRBJ2-4; cdr3_aa: CASSELGTSGRGEQYF; cdr3_nt: TGTGCCAGCAGTGAACTAGGGACTAGCGGGAGAGGAGAACAGTACTTC
clone_size: few; d_call: -; v_call: TRBV28; j_call: TRBJ1-5; cdr3_aa: CASSLLTGGQPQHF; cdr3_nt: TGTGCCAGCAGTTTATTGACGGGGGGGCAGCCCCAGCATTTT
clone_size: few; d_call: TRBD1; v_call: TRBV29-1; j_call: TRBJ2-5; cdr3_aa: CSVLGTGGSRETQYF; cdr3_nt: TGCAGCGTCCTCGGTACAGGGGGAAGTCGAGAGACCCAGTACTTC
clone_size: -; d_call: -; v_call: TRBV10-3; j_call: TRBJ1-2; cdr3_aa: CAISEGTDYGYTF; cdr3_nt: TGTGCCATCAGTGAGGGGACTGACTATGGCTACACCTTC
clone_size: -; d_call: TRBD1; v_call: TRBV5-1; j_call: TRBJ2-1; cdr3_aa: CASSPGQDNEQFF; cdr3_nt: TGCGCCAGCAGCCCCGGACAGGACAATGAGCAGTTCTTC
clone_size: -; d_call: -; v_call: TRBV6-5; j_call: TRBJ2-1; cdr3_aa: CASSYSRTPYNEQFF; cdr3_nt: TGTGCCAGCAGTTACTCGAGGACCCCCTACAATGAGCAGTTCTTC
clone_size: -; d_call: -; v_call: TRBV20-1; j_call: TRBJ2-5; cdr3_aa: CSAEGDQETQYF; cdr3_nt: TGCAGTGCCGAGGGGGACCAAGAGACCCAGTACTTC
clone_size: many; d_call: TRBD1; v_call: TRBV29-1; j_call: TRBJ2-3; cdr3_aa: CSVNPGTGSDTQYF; cdr3_nt: TGCAGCGTTAACCCCGGGACAGGGTCAGATACGCAGTATTTT
clone_size: few; d_call: TRBD2; v_call: TRBV27; j_call: TRBJ2-7; cdr3_aa: CASKELAGVHSEQYF; cdr3_nt: TGTGCCAGCAAAGAGTTGGCGGGAGTCCATTCCGAGCAGTACTTC
clone_size: once; d_call: TRBD1; v_call: TRBV9; j_call: TRBJ2-5; cdr3_aa: CASSASQGAKTQYF; cdr3_nt: TGTGCCAGCAGCGCCTCACAGGGGGCAAAGACCCAGTACTTC
clone_size: -; d_call: -; v_call: TRBV10-3; j_call: TRBJ1-4; cdr3_aa: CAISDPGEVNEKLFF; cdr3_nt: TGTGCCATCAGTGACCCCGGGGAAGTTAATGAAAAACTGTTTTTT
clone_size: -; d_call: -; v_call: TRBV7-9; j_call: TRBJ2-5; cdr3_aa: CASSSPGHLEGPQETQYF; cdr3_nt: TGTGCCAGCAGCTCCCCAGGACACCTAGAGGGTCCCCAAGAGACCCAGTACTTC
clone_size: -; d_call: -; v_call: TRBV6-6; j_call: TRBJ2-7; cdr3_aa: CASSQRRTTSSYEQYF; cdr3_nt: TGTGCCAGCAGTCAGAGACGGACTACTAGCTCCTACGAGCAGTACTTC
clone_size: few; d_call: TRBD1; v_call: TRBV12-3/TRBV12-4; j_call: TRBJ2-1; cdr3_aa: CASSLLGQVNNEQFF; cdr3_nt: TGTGCCAGCAGTTTATTGGGACAGGTCAACAATGAGCAGTTCTTC
clone_size: many; d_call: -; v_call: TRBV29-1; j_call: TRBJ1-2; cdr3_aa: CSAPRQFGGYTF; cdr3_nt: TGCAGCGCACCTCGACAGTTCGGTGGCTACACCTTC
clone_size: few; d_call: -; v_call: TRBV6-1; j_call: TRBJ1-2; cdr3_aa: CASSVGVGGYTF; cdr3_nt: TGTGCCAGCAGTGTCGGGGTTGGGGGCTACACCTTC
clone_size: -; d_call: -; v_call: TRBV20-1; j_call: TRBJ1-5; cdr3_aa: CSAHTGTTQPQHF; cdr3_nt: TGCAGTGCCCATACAGGGACCACGCAGCCCCAGCATTTT